Each of the 3 T cell receptor beta chains below was sequenced from the same sample in a study of blood T cell repertoires in COVID-19. Generated by immunoSEQ multiplex PCR, the TCRdb table keeps only in-frame clones and is missing some. The repertoire holds about 75,000 clones, with 85% to 90% as singletons. The sequenced sample consisted of peripheral blood. These receptors all stem from a human donor in a cohort sampled during active COVID-19.

This clone was picked up one time. V gene TRBV7-2 combines with J gene TRBJ2-3; 9 bases fit TRBD2. With V trimmed by 5 bases and J by 6 bases, 12 bases remained unmatched. There are 16 residues in the CDR3. Germline loops: CDR1 SGHTA, CDR2 FQGNSA. CDR3 sequence: CASSHGGLALGDTQYF. CDR3 in DNA: TGTGCCAGCAGCCATGGAGGACTAGCGCTTGGGGATACGCAGTATTTT.

The CDR3 region has the DNA TGTGCCAGCTCACCCCAGGCGAACACTGAAGCTTTCTTT. It codes for CASSPQANTEAFF. The V gene is TRBV18, the J gene TRBJ1-1, with D unclear. This CDR3 is 13 amino acids long. Germline loops: CDR1 KGHSH, CDR2 LQKENI. The V end lost 3 bases, the J end lost 1 base, and 6 bases lay between the germline ends.

This rearrangement joins TRBV11-2 to TRBJ2-3; D unresolved. The CDR3 is 13 amino acids. Trimming left V 3 bases short and J 4 bases short, with 8 bases between. Germline CDR1 is SGHAT and CDR2 is FQNNGV. CDR3 sequence: CASSLGFSDTQYF. CDR3 nucleotides: TGTGCCAGCAGCTTGGGCTTTTCAGATACGCAGTATTTT.